Shown below are 9 T cell receptor beta chains from a single sample sequenced in a study of blood T cells in healthy people across ages. A second about 7 to 12 cycle PCR used barcoded and J-beta primers. TCRdb reprocessed the 5' RACE reads via MiXCR and lists one record per CDR3 protein. The sample consists of more than 900,000 distinct CDR3 sequences, 20% to 25% of them appearing once. These data also formed part of another study, on T cells of mothers and their children.

What was sequenced was blood. All receptors derive from a girl under 10 years old in good health.

This clonotype was picked up a small number of times. At one of its ends the junction is not consistent with the germline gene, which may arise from a read error. This chain connects TRBV5-1 to TRBJ1-1; 7 bases line up with TRBD1. This CDR3 has 14 amino acids. Germline values: CDR1 SGHRS, CDR2 YFSETQ. The CDR3, as DNA: TGCGCCAGCAGCTCCCACGACAGGGCTCGTGAAGCTTCCTTT. Translated, it gives CASSSHDRAREASF.

J is TRBJ2-7 and V is TRBV10-3, with 7 positions matching TRBD1. Germline V gives CDR1 ENHRY, CDR2 SYGVKD. The CDR3 totals 13 residues. V dropped 5 bases and J dropped 6; count of bases not matched to a gene: 7. This chain's CDR3 is CAISTGAVGEQYF. CDR3 DNA: TGTGCCATCAGTACAGGGGCCGTGGGCGAGCAGTACTTC.

This clonotype came up once. The chain employs TRBV7-2 and TRBJ1-1; D might be TRBD1 (5 bases). CDR1 and CDR2 (germline): SGHTA, FQGNSA. Trimming took off 5 bases at V and 4 bases at J, with 14 bases between the two ends. The CDR3 has 14 amino acids. CDR3 amino acids: CASSQNGAGTEAFF. Written as DNA, the CDR3 is TGTGCCAGCAGCCAAAACGGGGCTGGCACTGAAGCTTTCTTT.

This chain connects TRBV19 to TRBJ1-4; D remains ambiguous. Per the germline V gene, CDR1 is LNHDA and CDR2 is SQIVND (reference sequence). V lost 3 bases and J 3 bases, leaving 5 bases between the germline ends. The CDR3 consists of 13 residues. The CDR3 is CASSIPPNEKLFF. The CDR3 DNA sequence: TGTGCCAGTAGTATCCCACCTAATGAAAAACTGTTTTTT. Full variable domain (rest looked up from reference TRBV19 and TRBJ1-4): DGGITQSPKYLFRKEGQNVTLSCEQNLNHDAMYWYRQDPGQGLRLIYYSQIVNDFQKGDIAEGYSVSREKKESFPLTVTSAQKNPTAFYLCASSIPPNEKLFFGSGTQLSVL.

In its sample, this clonotype was seen once. This sequence joins TRBV7-9 and TRBJ2-1; no firm D call. The J call may be in error: the DNA end matches TRBJ2-5 better. Germline CDR1 reads SEHNR; CDR2 reads FQNEAQ (reference sequence). This CDR3 comprises 15 residues. This CDR3 reads CASSLANWQEETQYF. The CDR3 nucleotides read TGTGCCAGCAGCTTAGCGAACTGGCAGGAAGAGACCCAGTACTTC.

The chain uses TRBV20-1 and TRBJ2-1, with no clear D. Germline V gives CDR1 DFQATT, CDR2 SNEGSKA (reference sequence). The CDR3 has 13 amino acids. Trimming took off 3 bases at V and 0 bases at J, with 6 bases between the two ends. The CDR3 here is CSASGFSYNEQFF. CDR3 DNA: TGCAGTGCTAGCGGGTTCTCCTACAATGAGCAGTTCTTC.

The genes are TRBV6-6 and TRBJ1-5; D is unclear. This CDR3 has 12 residues. V lost 0 bases and J 9 bases, leaving 6 bases between the germline ends. Germline CDR1 reads MNHNY; CDR2 reads SVGAGI (reference sequence). This CDR3 reads CASSYSRVPQHF. The CDR3 coding sequence is TGTGCCAGCAGTTACTCGAGGGTGCCCCAGCATTTT.

This clonotype was seen only a few times. V gene TRBV10-3 combines with J gene TRBJ2-5, with 8 positions matching TRBD1. Germline loops: CDR1 ENHRY, CDR2 SYGVKD. The CDR3 sequence is 13 residues long. Losses at the gene ends were 8 bases for V and 2 bases for J; bases not matched to a gene: 4. Written as DNA, the CDR3 is TGTGCCATCGCTGGGGACAGGCAAGAGACCCAGTACTTC. It specifies CAIAGDRQETQYF.

V gene TRBV27 combines with J gene TRBJ1-2; possible D gene TRBD1, 5 bases. CDR1 and CDR2 from the germline V gene are MNHEY and SMNVEV (reference sequence). With 3 bases removed from V and 8 bases from J, the gap between germline ends came to 19 bases. The CDR3 loop spans 15 amino acids. CDR3 amino acids: CASSFAPGSVGGYTF. CDR3 DNA sequence: TGTGCCAGCAGTTTTGCCCCAGGGAGCGTAGGAGGCTACACCTTC.